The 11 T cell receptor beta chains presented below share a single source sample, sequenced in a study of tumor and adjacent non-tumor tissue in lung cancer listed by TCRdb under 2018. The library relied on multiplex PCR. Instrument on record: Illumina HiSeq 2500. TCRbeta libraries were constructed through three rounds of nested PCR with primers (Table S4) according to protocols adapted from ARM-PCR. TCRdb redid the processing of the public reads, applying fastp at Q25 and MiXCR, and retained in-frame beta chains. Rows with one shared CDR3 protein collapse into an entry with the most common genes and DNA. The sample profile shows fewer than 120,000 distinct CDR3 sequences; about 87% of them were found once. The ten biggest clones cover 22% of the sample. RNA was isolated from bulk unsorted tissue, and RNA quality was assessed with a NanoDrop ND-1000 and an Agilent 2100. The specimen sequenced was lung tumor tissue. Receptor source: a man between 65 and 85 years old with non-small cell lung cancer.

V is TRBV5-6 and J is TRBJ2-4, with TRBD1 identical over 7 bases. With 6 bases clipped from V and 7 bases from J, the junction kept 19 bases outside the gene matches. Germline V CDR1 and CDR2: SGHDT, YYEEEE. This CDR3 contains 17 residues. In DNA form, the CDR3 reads TGTGCCAGCATCGCTACCGGGACAGAGGTCGTTGGGAACATTCAGTACTTC. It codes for CASIATGTEVVGNIQYF.

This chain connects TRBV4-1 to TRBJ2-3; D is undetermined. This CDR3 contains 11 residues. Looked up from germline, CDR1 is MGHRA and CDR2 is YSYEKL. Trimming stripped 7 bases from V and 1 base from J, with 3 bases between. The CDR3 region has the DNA TGCGCCAGCATTGGCACAGATACGCAGTATTTT. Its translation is CASIGTDTQYF.

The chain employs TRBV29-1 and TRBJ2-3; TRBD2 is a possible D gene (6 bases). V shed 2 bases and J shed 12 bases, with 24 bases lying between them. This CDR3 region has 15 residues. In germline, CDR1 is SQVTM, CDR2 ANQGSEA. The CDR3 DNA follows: TGCAGCGTTGAACCGGGAGAGCTAAACACAGATATACAGTATTTT. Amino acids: CSVEPGELNTDIQYF.

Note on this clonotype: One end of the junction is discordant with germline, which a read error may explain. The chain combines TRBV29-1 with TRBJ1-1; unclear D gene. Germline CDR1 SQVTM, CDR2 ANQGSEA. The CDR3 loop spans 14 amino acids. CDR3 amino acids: CGATTGRPKSGAFF. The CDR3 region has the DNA TGTGGCGCAACCACGGGCCGGCCTAAAAGCGGAGCTTTCTTT.

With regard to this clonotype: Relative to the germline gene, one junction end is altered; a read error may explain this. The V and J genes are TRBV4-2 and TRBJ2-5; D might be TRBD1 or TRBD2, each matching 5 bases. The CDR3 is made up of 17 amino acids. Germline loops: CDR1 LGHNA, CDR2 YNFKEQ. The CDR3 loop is CASSPVAGGQYEETQYF. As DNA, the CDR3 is TGTGCCAGCAGCCCAGTGGCCGGAGGACAATATGAAGAGACCCAGTATTTC.

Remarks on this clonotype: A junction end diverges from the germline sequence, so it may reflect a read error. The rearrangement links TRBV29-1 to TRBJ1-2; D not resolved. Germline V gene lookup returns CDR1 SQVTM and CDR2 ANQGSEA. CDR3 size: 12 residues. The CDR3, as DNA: TGCAGCCTTGCCGGCAGAAACTATGGTTACACCTTC. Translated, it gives CSLAGRNYGYTF. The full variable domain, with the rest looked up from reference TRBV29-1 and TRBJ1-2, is SAVISQKPSRDICQRGTSLTIQCQVDSQVTMMFWYRQQPGQSLTLIATANQGSEATYESGFVIDKFPISRPNLTFSTLTVSNMSPEDSSIYLCSLAGRNYGYTFGSGTRLTVV.

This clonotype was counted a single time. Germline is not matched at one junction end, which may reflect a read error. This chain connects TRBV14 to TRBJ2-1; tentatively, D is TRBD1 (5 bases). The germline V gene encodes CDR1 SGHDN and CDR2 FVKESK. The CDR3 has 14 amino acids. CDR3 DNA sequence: TGTGCCGGCAGCATCCAGGGCCCTTACAATGATCAATTCTTC. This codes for CAGSIQGPYNDQFF.

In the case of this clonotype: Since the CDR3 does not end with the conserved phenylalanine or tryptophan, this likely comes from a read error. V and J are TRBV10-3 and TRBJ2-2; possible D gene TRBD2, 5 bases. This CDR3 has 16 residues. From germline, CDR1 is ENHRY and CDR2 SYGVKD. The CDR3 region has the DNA TGTGCCATCAGTGAGGATGGCGGAAGGAACACCGGGAAGCTGTTTTCT. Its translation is CAISEDGGRNTGKLFS.

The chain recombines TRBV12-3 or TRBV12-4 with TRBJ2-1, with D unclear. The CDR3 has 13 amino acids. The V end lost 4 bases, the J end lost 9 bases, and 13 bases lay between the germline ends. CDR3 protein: CASSWEGFLEQFF. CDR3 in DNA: TGTGCCAGCAGTTGGGAAGGGTTTCTTGAGCAGTTCTTC.

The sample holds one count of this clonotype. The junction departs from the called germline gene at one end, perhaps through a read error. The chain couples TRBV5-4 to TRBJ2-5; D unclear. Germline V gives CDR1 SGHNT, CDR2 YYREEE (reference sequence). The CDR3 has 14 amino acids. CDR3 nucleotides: TGTGCCAGTAGCTTGAGACGGTGTCAAGAGACCCAGTACTTC. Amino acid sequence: CASSLRRCQETQYF.

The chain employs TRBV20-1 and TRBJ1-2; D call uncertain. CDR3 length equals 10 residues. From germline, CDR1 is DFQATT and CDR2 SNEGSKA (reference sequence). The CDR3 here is CCPKGDGYTF. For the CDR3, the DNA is TGCTGTCCTAAAGGAGATGGCTACACCTTC.